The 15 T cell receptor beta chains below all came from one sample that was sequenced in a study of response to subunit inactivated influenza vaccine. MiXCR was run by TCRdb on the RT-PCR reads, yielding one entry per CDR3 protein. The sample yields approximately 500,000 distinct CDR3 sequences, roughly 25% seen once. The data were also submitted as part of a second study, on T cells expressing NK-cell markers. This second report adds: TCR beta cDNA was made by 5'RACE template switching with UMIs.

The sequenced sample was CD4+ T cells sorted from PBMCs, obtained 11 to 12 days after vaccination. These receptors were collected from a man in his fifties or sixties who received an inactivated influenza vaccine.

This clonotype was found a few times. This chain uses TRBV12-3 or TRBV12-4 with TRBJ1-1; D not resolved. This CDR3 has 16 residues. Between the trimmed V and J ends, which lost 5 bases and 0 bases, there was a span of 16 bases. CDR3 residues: CASSPDYDFVNTEAFF. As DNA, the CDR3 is TGTGCCAGCAGTCCTGATTATGATTTCGTGAACACTGAAGCTTTCTTT.

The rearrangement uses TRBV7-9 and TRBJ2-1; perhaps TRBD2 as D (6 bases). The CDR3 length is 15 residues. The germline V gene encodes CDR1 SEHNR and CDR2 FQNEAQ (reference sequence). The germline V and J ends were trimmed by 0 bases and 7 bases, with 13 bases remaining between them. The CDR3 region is CASSLAGRRMNEQFF. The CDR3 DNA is TGTGCCAGCAGCTTAGCAGGGAGGAGGATGAATGAGCAGTTCTTC.

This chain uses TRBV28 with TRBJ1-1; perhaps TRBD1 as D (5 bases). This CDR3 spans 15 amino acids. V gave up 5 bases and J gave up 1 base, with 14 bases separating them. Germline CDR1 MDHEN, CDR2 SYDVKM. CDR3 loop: CASSPWAGRNTEAFF. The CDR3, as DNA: TGTGCCAGCAGTCCCTGGGCAGGGAGGAACACTGAAGCTTTCTTT.

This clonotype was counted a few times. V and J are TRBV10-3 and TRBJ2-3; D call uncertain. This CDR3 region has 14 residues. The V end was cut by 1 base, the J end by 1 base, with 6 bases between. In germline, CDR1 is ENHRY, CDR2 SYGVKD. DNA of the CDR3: TGTGCCATCAGTGAGTTGCAGGGCACAGATACGCAGTATTTT. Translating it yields CAISELQGTDTQYF.

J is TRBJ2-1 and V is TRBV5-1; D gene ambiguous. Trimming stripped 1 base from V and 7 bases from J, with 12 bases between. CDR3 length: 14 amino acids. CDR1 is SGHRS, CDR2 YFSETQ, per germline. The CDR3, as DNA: TGCGCCAGCAGCTTGAGTGCCTCAGAAAATGAGCAGTTCTTC. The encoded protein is CASSLSASENEQFF.

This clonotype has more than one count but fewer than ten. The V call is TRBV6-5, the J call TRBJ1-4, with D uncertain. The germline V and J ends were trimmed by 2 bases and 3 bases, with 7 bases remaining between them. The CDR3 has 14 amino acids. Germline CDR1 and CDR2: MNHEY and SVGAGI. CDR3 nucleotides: TGTGCCAGCAGTTACAGTGTGTCTAATGAAAAACTGTTTTTT. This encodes CASSYSVSNEKLFF.

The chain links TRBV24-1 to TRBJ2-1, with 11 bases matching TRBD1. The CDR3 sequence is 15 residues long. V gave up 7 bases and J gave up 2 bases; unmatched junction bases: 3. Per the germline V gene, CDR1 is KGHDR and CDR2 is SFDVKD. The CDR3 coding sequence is TGTGCCACCAGCGCGGGACAGGGGGCCTACAATGAGCAGTTCTTC. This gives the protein CATSAGQGAYNEQFF.

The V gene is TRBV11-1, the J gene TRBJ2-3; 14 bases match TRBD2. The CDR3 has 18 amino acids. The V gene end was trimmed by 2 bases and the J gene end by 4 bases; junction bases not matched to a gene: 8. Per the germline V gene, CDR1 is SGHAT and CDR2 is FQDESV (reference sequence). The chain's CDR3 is CASSLRGTSGRGADTQYF. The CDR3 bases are TGTGCCAGCAGCTTAAGGGGGACTAGCGGGAGAGGCGCAGATACGCAGTATTTT.

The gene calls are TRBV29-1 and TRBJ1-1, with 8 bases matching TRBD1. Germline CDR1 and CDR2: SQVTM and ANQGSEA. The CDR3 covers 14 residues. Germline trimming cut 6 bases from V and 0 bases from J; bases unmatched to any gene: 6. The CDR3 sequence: CSVDRVNMNTEAFF. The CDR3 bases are TGCAGCGTGGACAGGGTAAACATGAACACTGAAGCTTTCTTT.

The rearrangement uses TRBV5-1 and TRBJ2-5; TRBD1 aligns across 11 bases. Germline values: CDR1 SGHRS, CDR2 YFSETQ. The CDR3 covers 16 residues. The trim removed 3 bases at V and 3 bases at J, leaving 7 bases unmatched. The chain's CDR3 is CASSYVSGQGEETQYF. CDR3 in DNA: TGCGCCAGCAGCTATGTTTCGGGACAGGGGGAAGAGACCCAGTACTTC.

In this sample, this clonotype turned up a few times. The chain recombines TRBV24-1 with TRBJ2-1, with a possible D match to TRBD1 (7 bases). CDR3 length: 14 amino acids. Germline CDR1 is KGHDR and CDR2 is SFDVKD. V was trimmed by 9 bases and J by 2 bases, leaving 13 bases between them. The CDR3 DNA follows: TGTGCCACCCGACAGGGAGGCGCCTACAATGAGCAGTTCTTC. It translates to CATRQGGAYNEQFF.

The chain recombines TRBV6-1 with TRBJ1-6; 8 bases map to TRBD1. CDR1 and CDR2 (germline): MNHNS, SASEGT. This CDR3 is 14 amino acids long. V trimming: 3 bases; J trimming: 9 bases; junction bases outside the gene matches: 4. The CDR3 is CASSEAGGVSPLHF. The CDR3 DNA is TGTGCCAGCAGTGAGGCAGGGGGCGTTTCACCCCTCCACTTT.

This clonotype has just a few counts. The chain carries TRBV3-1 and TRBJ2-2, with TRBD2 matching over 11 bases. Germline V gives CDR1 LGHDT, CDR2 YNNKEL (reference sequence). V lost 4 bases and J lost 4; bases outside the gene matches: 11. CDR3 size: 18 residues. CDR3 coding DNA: TGTGCCAGCAGCCCATTCCGCGTAGGGACTAGCGGCACCGGGGAGCTGTTTTTT. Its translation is CASSPFRVGTSGTGELFF.

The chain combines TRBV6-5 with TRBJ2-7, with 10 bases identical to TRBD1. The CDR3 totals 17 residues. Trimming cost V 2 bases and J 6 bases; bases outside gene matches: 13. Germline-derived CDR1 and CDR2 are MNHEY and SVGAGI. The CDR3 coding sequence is TGTGCCAGCAGTTACAGAATCTCGCGGACAGGGGGTTTCGAGCAGTACTTC. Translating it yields CASSYRISRTGGFEQYF.

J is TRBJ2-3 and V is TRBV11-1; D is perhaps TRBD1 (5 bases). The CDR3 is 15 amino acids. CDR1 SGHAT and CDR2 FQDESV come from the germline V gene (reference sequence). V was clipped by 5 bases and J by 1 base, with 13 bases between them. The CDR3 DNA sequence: TGTGCCAGCAGCCCGGGTGCAGGGCGCACAGATACGCAGTATTTT. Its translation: CASSPGAGRTDTQYF.